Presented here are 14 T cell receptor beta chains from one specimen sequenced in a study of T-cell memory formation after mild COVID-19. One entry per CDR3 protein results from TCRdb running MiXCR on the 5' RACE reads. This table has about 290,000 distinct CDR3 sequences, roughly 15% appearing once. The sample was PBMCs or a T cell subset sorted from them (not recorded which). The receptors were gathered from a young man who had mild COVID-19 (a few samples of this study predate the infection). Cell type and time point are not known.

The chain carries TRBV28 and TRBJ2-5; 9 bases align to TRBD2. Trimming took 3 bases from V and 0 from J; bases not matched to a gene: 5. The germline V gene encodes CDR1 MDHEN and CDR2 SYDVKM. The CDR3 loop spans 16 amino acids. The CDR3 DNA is TGTGCCAGCAGTTTGGCGGCTAGCGGGGACCAAGAGACCCAGTACTTC. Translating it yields CASSLAASGDQETQYF.

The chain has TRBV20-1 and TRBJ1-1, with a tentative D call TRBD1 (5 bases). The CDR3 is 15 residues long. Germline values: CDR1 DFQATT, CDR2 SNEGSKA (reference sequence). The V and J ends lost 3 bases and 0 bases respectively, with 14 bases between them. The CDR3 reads CSASLLGAVNTEAFF. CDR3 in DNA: TGCAGTGCTAGCCTGTTAGGGGCGGTGAACACTGAAGCTTTCTTT.

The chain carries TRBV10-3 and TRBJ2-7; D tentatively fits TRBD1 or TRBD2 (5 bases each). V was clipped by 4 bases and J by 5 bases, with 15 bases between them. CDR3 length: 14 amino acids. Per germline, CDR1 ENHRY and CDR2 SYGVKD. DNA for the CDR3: TGTGCCATCAGTGCCGACATGGGGACCAACGAGCAGTACTTC. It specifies CAISADMGTNEQYF.

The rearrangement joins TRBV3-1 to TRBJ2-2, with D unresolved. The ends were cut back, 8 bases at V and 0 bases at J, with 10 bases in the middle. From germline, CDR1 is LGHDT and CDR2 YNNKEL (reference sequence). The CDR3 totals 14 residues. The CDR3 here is CASGSSANTGELFF. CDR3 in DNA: TGTGCCAGCGGCTCTAGTGCGAACACCGGGGAGCTGTTTTTT.

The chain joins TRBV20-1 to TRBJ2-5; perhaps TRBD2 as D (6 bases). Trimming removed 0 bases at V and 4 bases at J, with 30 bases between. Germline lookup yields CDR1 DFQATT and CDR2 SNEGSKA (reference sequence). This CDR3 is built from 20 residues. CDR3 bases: TGCAGTGCTAGAGACGCACGGAGGGAGTCCCAAGATTTCGAACTAGAGACCCAGTACTTC. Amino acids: CSARDARRESQDFELETQYF.

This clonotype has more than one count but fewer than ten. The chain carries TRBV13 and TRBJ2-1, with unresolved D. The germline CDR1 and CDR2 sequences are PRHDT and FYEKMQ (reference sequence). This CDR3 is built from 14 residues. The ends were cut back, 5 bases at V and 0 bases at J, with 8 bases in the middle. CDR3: CASSAPSSYNEQFF. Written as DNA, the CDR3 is TGTGCCAGCAGCGCCCCAAGCTCCTACAATGAGCAGTTCTTC.

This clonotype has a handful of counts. CDR3 DNA sequence: TGCAGTGCTACCTCGGACGGGGACACTGAAGCTTTCTTT. Its protein is CSATSDGDTEAFF. The rearrangement uses TRBV20-1 and TRBJ1-1; no firm D call. Per the germline V gene, CDR1 is DFQATT and CDR2 is SNEGSKA (reference sequence). This CDR3 contains 13 residues. Trimming shortened V by 4 bases and J by 3 bases, and 12 bases separated the two germline ends.

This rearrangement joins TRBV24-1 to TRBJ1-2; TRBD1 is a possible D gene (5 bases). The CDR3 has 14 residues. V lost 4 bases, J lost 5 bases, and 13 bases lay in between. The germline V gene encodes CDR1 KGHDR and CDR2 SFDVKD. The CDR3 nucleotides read TGTGCCACCAGTGACAGGGACGGGCCTTATGGCTACACCTTC. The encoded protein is CATSDRDGPYGYTF.

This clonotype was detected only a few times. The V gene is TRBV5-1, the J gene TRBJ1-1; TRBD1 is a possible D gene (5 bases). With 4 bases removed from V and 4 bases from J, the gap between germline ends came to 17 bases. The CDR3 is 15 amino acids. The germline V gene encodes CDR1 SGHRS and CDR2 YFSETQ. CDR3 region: CASSAGGRSVTEAFF. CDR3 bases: TGCGCCAGCAGCGCGGGGGGACGGTCAGTCACTGAAGCTTTCTTT. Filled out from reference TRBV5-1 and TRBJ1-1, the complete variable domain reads KAGVTQTPRYLIKTRGQQVTLSCSPISGHRSVSWYQQTPGQGLQFLFEYFSETQRNKGNFPGRFSGRQFSNSRSEMNVSTLELGDSALYLCASSAGGRSVTEAFFGQGTRLTVV.

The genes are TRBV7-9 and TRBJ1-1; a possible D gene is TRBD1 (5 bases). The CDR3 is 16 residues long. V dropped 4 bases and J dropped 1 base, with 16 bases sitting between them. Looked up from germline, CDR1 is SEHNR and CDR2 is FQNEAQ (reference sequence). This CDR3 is CASSSWLGGANTEAFF. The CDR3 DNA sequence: TGTGCCAGCAGCTCATGGCTCGGAGGGGCGAACACTGAAGCTTTCTTT.

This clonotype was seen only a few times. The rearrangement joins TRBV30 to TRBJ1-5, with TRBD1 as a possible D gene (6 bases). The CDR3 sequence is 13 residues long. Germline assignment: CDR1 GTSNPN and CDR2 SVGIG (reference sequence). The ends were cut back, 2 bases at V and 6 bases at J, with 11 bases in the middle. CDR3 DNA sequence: TGTGCCTGGAGTACTCAAGGGGGTCAGCCCCAGCATTTT. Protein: CAWSTQGGQPQHF.

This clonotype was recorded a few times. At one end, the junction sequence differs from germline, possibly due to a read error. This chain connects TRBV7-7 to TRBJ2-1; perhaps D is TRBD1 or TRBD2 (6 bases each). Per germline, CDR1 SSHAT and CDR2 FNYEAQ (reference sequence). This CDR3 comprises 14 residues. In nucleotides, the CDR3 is TGTGCTAGCAGCTTAGGGGGGTGGATGAATGAGCAGTTCTTC. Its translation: CASSLGGWMNEQFF.

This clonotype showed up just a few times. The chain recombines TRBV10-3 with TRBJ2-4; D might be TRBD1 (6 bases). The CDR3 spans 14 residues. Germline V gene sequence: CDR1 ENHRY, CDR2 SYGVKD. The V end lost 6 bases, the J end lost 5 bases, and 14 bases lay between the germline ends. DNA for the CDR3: TGTGCCATCAGCGCCGGACAGCCCGAAAACATTCAGTACTTC. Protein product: CAISAGQPENIQYF.

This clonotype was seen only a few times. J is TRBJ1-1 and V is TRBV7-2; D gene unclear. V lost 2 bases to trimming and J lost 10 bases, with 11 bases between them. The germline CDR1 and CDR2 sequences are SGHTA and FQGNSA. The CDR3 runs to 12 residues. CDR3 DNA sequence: TGTGCCAGCAGCTTATGGCTGCCCGGAGCTTTCTTT. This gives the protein CASSLWLPGAFF. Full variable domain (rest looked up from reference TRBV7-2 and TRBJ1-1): GAGVSQSPSNKVTEKGKDVELRCDPISGHTALYWYRQSLGQGLEFLIYFQGNSAPDKSGLPSDRFSAERTGGSVSTLTIQRTQQEDSAVYLCASSLWLPGAFFGQGTRLTVV.